A single sample is the source of the 19 T cell receptor beta chains below, sequenced in a study of blood T cell repertoires in COVID-19. Profiled with immunoSEQ multiplex PCR; TCRdb holds only in-frame clones, not every one. This sample has roughly 250,000 clones, with approximately 86% found just once. Sequences were obtained from peripheral blood. These receptors all stem from a man aged 35 to 55 who had recovered from COVID-19.

V usage is TRBV20-1 and J usage is TRBJ2-7; TRBD1 matches 7 bases. The CDR3 is made up of 14 amino acids. J was trimmed by 2 bases and V by 3 bases; bases with no gene match: 7. Germline V gene data show CDR1 as DFQATT and CDR2 as SNEGSKA (reference sequence). This CDR3 reads CSASVRDRPYEQYF. The CDR3 nucleotides read TGCAGTGCTAGTGTACGGGACAGACCCTACGAGCAGTACTTC.

V and J are TRBV9 and TRBJ1-1, with D possibly being TRBD1 (5 bases). Per germline, CDR1 SGDLS and CDR2 YYNGEE. CDR3 length equals 15 residues. Deletions cut 0 bases from V and 1 base from J, with 10 bases between. The CDR3 DNA follows: TGTGCCAGCAGCGTAGATGTAGGGGAGAACACTGAAGCTTTCTTT. Its translation is CASSVDVGENTEAFF.

V and J are TRBV11-3 and TRBJ2-5, with 8 bases fitting TRBD2. The CDR3 contains 13 residues. The germline V gene has CDR1 SGHNT and CDR2 YENEEA. V was pared by 5 bases and J by 4 bases, with 3 bases of the junction left unmatched. The CDR3 nucleotides read TGTGCCAGCAGCACCGCGGGGGGAGAGACCCAGTACTTC. Translated: CASSTAGGETQYF.

The rearrangement uses TRBV4-2 and TRBJ1-1, with TRBD1 as a possible D gene (6 bases). The CDR3 length is 15 residues. Trimming stripped 1 base from V and 5 bases from J, with 14 bases between. Germline loops: CDR1 LGHNA, CDR2 YNFKEQ. The CDR3 DNA reads TGTGCCAGCAGCCAAGCCGCGGGGGCAGGGACTGAAGCTTTCTTT. It specifies CASSQAAGAGTEAFF.

The chain combines TRBV30 with TRBJ2-7, with 8 bases aligning to TRBD2. V lost 0 bases to trimming and J lost 7 bases; unmatched junction nucleotides: 11. CDR1 and CDR2 from the germline V gene are GTSNPN and SVGIG (reference sequence). This CDR3 contains 15 residues. The CDR3 DNA reads as TGTGCCTGGAGTGTAGGAGGGACTAGTGTAGGGGAGCAGTACTTC. It encodes CAWSVGGTSVGEQYF.

In the case of this clone: This CDR3 is also generated by other DNA sequences in the sample. V and J are TRBV12-3 or TRBV12-4 and TRBJ2-2, with a possible D match to TRBD1 (6 bases). The V end lost 3 bases, the J end lost 6 bases, and 8 bases lay between the germline ends. This CDR3 is built from 13 residues. DNA of the CDR3: TGTGCCAGCAGTTTGAAGGGGGCCGGGGAGCTGTTTTTT. Its protein is CASSLKGAGELFF.

The V call is TRBV5-4, the J call TRBJ2-1; 11 nucleotides line up with TRBD1. Germline V gives CDR1 SGHNT, CDR2 YYREEE (reference sequence). The ends lost 0 bases at V and 6 bases at J; junction bases unmatched: 8. The CDR3 is made up of 17 amino acids. The CDR3 coding sequence is TGTGCCAGCAGCTTGGGGAGGTCAGGGACAGGGGGCAATGAGCAGTTCTTC. Its translation: CASSLGRSGTGGNEQFF.

The gene calls are TRBV5-1 and TRBJ1-1; TRBD1 agrees at 8 bases. V dropped 5 bases and J dropped 0; count of bases not matched to a gene: 6. The length of the CDR3 is 15 residues. Germline CDR1 and CDR2: SGHRS and YFSETQ. The chain's CDR3 is CASSRDRLMNTEAFF. The CDR3 DNA follows: TGCGCCAGCAGTAGGGACAGGTTGATGAACACTGAAGCTTTCTTT.

This clone is a singleton in its sample. In nucleotides, the CDR3 is TGTGCCACCAGCAGAGACGGGACAGGGGGAAGAAATCAGCCCCAGCATTTT. Translation gives CATSRDGTGGRNQPQHF. This sequence joins TRBV15 and TRBJ1-5; 11 nucleotides line up with TRBD1. Germline CDR1 LNHNV, CDR2 YYDKDF (reference sequence). V shed 0 bases and J 4 bases; nucleotides not matched to a gene: 5. The CDR3 is 17 amino acids.

This chain connects TRBV3-1 (or the pseudogene TRBV3-2) to TRBJ2-7, with TRBD2 identical over 7 bases. This CDR3 has 15 amino acids. The trim removed 7 bases at V and 2 bases at J, leaving 11 bases unmatched. Germline-derived CDR1 and CDR2 are LGHDT and YNNKEL (reference sequence). The CDR3, as DNA: TGTGCCAGCAATATAGCGGGCGGAGCTCCCTACGAGCAGTACTTC. Translating it yields CASNIAGGAPYEQYF.

V is TRBV6-5 and J is TRBJ2-7, with D possibly being TRBD2 (6 bases). This CDR3 comprises 12 residues. Trimming took off 6 bases at V and 3 bases at J, with 9 bases between the two ends. Germline V gene lookup returns CDR1 MNHEY and CDR2 SVGAGI. Here the CDR3 reads CASSVGGYEQYF. The CDR3 region has the DNA TGTGCCAGCAGCGTGGGAGGCTACGAGCAGTACTTC.

This chain links TRBV12-5 with TRBJ2-1, with D tentatively TRBD1 (6 bases). The germline V gene encodes CDR1 LGHNT and CDR2 FRNRAP. Trimming left V 5 bases short and J 14 bases short, with 13 bases between. There are 11 residues in the CDR3. The CDR3 coding sequence is TGTGCTAGTGGTAATACAGGGTATGAGTTCTTC. As protein: CASGNTGYEFF.

This chain links TRBV7-9 with TRBJ2-1, with D tentatively TRBD2 (6 bases). Trimming stripped 2 bases from V and 2 bases from J, with 10 bases between. Germline V CDR1 and CDR2: SEHNR, FQNEAQ (reference sequence). The length of the CDR3 is 15 residues. The CDR3 sequence is CASSLTSIPYNEQFF. CDR3 bases: TGTGCCAGCAGCTTAACTAGCATCCCCTACAATGAGCAGTTCTTC.

This clone was picked up a small number of times. The CDR3 here is CASSFGDEQFF. The CDR3 DNA follows: TGTGCCAGCAGCTTCGGGGATGAGCAGTTCTTC. The rearrangement links TRBV7-9 to TRBJ2-1; perhaps TRBD2 as D (5 bases). Germline assignment: CDR1 SEHNR and CDR2 FQNEAQ (reference sequence). V was trimmed by 3 bases and J by 8 bases, leaving 5 bases between them. The CDR3 has 11 residues.

The chain recombines TRBV19 with TRBJ2-1, with 10 bases lining up with TRBD2. The CDR3 consists of 15 residues. Germline V gene lookup returns CDR1 LNHDA and CDR2 SQIVND (reference sequence). V trimming: 2 bases; J trimming: 9 bases; junction bases outside the gene matches: 7. Written as DNA, the CDR3 is TGTGCCAGTAGTATATTGAGCGGGGGGGCCCTTGAGCAGTTCTTC. Translated, it gives CASSILSGGALEQFF.

The V call is TRBV4-1, the J call TRBJ2-1, with TRBD1 identical over 10 bases. Germline lookup yields CDR1 MGHRA and CDR2 YSYEKL. CDR3 length: 15 residues. Trimming took 0 bases from V and 6 from J; bases not matched to a gene: 2. CDR3 loop: CASSQEGTGANEQFF. The DNA for the CDR3 is TGCGCCAGCAGCCAAGAGGGGACAGGGGCCAATGAGCAGTTCTTC.

The gene calls are TRBV6-2 or TRBV6-3 and TRBJ1-2; no definite D call. V was pared by 6 bases and J by 1 base, with 18 bases between. Germline V CDR1 and CDR2: MNHEY, SVGEGT. The CDR3 sequence is 16 residues long. The CDR3 DNA follows: TGTGCCAGCAGCCCCCTCCCCTTCGCAGTTAACTATGGCTACACCTTC. Its protein is CASSPLPFAVNYGYTF.

The chain employs TRBV19 and TRBJ1-1, with unresolved D. V gave up 9 bases and J gave up 2 bases, with 16 bases separating them. The CDR3 consists of 14 residues. The germline V gene encodes CDR1 LNHDA and CDR2 SQIVND (reference sequence). In nucleotides, the CDR3 is TGTGCCAGCCGGGCCGGGGAAACAAACACTGAAGCTTTCTTT. It translates to CASRAGETNTEAFF.

The chain uses TRBV5-1 and TRBJ2-7; 9 nucleotides line up with TRBD1. The V gene end was trimmed by 2 bases and the J gene end by 7 bases; junction bases not matched to a gene: 10. The CDR3 sequence is 15 residues long. CDR1 is SGHRS and CDR2 is YFSETQ in the germline V gene. This CDR3 is CASSFSGTGMWEQYF. The CDR3 nucleotides are TGCGCCAGCAGCTTTTCCGGGACAGGGATGTGGGAGCAGTACTTC.